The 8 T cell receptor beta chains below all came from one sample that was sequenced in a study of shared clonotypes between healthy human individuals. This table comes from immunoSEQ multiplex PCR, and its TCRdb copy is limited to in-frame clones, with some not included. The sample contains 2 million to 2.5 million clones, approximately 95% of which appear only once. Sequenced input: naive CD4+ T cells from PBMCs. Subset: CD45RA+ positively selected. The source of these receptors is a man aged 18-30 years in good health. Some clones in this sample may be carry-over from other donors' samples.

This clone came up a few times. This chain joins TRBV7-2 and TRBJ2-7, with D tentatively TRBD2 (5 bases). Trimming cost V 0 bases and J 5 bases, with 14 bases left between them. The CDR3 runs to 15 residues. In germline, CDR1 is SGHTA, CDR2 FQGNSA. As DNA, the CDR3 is TGTGCCAGCAGCTTAGCGCGAGGACTGTACGACGAGCAGTACTTC. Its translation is CASSLARGLYDEQYF.

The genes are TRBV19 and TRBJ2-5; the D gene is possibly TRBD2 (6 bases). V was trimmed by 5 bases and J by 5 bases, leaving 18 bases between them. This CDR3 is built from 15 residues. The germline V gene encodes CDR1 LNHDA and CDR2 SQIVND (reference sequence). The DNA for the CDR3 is TGTGCCAGTAGTGGGCAGGGAAGTGCGGGGGAGACCCAGTACTTC. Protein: CASSGQGSAGETQYF. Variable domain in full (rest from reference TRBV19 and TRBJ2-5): DGGITQSPKYLFRKEGQNVTLSCEQNLNHDAMYWYRQDPGQGLRLIYYSQIVNDFQKGDIAEGYSVSREKKESFPLTVTSAQKNPTAFYLCASSGQGSAGETQYFGPGTRLLVL.

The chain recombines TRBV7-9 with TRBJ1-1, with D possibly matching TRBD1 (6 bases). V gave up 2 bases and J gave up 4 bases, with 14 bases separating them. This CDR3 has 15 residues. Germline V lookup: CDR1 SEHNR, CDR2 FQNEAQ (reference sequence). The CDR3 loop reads CASSLSYRVGTEAFF. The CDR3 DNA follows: TGTGCCAGCAGCTTATCGTACAGGGTGGGCACTGAAGCTTTCTTT.

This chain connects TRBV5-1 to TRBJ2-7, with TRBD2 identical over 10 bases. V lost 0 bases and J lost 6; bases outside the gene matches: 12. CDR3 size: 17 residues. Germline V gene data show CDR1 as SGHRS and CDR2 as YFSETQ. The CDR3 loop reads CASSLVRFGLAGVEQYF. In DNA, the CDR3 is TGCGCCAGCAGCTTGGTTAGGTTCGGGCTAGCGGGAGTCGAGCAGTACTTC.

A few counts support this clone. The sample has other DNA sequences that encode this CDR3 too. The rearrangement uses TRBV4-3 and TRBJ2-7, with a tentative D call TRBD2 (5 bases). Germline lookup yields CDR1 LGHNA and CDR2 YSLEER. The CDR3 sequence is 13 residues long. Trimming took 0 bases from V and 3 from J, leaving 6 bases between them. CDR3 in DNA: TGCGCCAGCAGCCAAGATCGGGGCTACGAGCAGTACTTC. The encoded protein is CASSQDRGYEQYF.

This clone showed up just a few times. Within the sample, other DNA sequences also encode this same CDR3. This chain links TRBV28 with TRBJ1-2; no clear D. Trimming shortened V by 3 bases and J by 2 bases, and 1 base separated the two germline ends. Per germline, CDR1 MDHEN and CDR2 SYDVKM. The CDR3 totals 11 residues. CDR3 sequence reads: CASSFNYGYTF. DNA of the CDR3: TGTGCCAGCAGTTTCAACTATGGCTACACCTTC.

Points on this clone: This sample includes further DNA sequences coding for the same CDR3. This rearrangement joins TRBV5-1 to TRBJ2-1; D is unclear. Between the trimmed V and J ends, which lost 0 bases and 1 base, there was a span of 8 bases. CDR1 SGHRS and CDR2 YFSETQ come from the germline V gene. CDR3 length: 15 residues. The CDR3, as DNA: TGCGCCAGCAGCTTGGGTGGGGTATCCTACAATGAGCAGTTCTTC. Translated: CASSLGGVSYNEQFF.

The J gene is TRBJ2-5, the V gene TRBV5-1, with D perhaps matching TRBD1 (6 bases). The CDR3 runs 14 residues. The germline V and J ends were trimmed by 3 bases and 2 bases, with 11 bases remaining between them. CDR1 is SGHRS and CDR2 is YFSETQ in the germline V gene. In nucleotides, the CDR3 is TGCGCCAGCAGCTGGGGACAAGAACAAGAGACCCAGTACTTC. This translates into CASSWGQEQETQYF.